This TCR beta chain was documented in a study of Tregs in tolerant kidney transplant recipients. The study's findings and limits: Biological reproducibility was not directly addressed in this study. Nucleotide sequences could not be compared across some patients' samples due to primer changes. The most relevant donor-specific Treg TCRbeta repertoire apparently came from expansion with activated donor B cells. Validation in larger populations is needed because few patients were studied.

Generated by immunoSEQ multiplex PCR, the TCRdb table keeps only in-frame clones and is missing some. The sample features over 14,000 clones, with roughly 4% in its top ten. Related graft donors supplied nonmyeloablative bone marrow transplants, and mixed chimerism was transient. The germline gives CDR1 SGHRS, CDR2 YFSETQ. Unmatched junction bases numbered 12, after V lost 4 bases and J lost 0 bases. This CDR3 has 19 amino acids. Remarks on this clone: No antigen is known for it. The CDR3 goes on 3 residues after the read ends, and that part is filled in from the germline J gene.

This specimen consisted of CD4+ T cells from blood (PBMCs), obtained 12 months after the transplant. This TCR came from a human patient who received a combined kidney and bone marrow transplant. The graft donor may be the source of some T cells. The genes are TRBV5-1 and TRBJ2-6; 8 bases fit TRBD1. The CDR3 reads CASSVTPGTGNSGANVLTF. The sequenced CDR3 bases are TGCGCCAGCAGCGTTACCCCCGGGACAGGAAACTCTGGGGCCAACGTC. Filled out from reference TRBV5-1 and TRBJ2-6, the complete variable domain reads KAGVTQTPRYLIKTRGQQVTLSCSPISGHRSVSWYQQTPGQGLQFLFEYFSETQRNKGNFPGRFSGRQFSNSRSEMNVSTLELGDSALYLCASSVTPGTGNSGANVLTFGAGSRLTVL.